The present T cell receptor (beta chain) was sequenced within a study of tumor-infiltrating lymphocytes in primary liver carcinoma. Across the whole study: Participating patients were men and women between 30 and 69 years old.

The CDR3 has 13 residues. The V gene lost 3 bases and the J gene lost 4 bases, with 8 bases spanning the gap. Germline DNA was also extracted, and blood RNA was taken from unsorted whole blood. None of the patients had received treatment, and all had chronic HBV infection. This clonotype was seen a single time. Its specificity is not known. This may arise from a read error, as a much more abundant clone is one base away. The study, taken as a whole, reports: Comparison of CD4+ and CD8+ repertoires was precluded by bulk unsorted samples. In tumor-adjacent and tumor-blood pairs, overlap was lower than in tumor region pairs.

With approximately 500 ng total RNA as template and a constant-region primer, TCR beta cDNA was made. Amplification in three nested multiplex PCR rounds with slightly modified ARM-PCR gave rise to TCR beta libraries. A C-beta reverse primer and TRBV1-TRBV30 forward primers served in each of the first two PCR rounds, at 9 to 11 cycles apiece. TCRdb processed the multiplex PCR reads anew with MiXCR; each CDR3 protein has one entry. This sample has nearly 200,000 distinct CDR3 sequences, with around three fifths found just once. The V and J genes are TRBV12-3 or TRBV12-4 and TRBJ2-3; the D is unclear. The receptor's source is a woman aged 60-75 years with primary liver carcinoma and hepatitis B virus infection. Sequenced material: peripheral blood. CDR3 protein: CASSFEVADTQYF. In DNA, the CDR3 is TGTGCCAGCAGTTTCGAGGTGGCAGATACGCAGTATTTT.